The clone carrying this T cell receptor (beta chain) was counted ten times or more. The antigen remains unidentified. The sample belongs to a study of early T cells in non-severe SARS-CoV-2 infection. Overall study context: Bulk RNA taken from unsorted whole blood was sequenced, leaving chains unpaired. Study results and caveats: The study's VDJdb matching favored anti-spike CD8 responses and missed private and CD4 specificities.

The germline V gene has CDR1 LNHDA and CDR2 SQIVND (reference sequence). Trimming shortened V by 6 bases and J by 4 bases, and 18 bases separated the two germline ends. This CDR3 region has 15 residues. Individual cDNA molecules carried attached unique molecular identifiers. TCRdb reprocessed the 5' RACE reads with MiXCR, giving one entry per CDR3 protein. This repertoire shows tens of thousands of distinct CDR3 sequences, 9.9% found once; its top ten account for 12%. The sequence came from an adult who was a healthcare worker with PCR-confirmed SARS-CoV-2 infection or an uninfected control (not recorded which). The chain has TRBV19 and TRBJ2-5; D may be TRBD1 (6 bases). Input material: whole blood. CDR3 residues: CASRETGLEAETQYF. In DNA form, the CDR3 reads TGTGCCAGTAGGGAGACAGGCTTGGAGGCAGAGACCCAGTACTTC.